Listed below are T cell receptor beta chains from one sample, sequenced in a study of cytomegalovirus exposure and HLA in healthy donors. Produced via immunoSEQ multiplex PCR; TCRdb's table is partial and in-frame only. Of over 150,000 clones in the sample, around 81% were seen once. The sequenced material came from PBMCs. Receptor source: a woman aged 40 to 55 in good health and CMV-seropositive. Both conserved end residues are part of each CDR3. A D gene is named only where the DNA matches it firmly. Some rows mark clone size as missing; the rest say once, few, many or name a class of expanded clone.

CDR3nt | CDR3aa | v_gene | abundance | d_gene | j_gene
TGTGCCAGCAGCGGAACACCGGGACTAGGGGGCGAGCAGTACTTC | CASSGTPGLGGEQYF | TRBV9 | few | TRBD2 | TRBJ2-7
TGTGCCAGCAGTTACGGAGCGGGAGGAACCTACAATGAGCAGTTCTTC | CASSYGAGGTYNEQFF | TRBV6-5 | NA | TRBD2 | TRBJ2-1
TGCAGCGTTGATGACAGGGGAATGGATGGCTACACCTTC | CSVDDRGMDGYTF | TRBV29-1 | NA | TRBD1 | TRBJ1-2
TGTGCCAGCAGCTCTCGCCCGGGACTAATCCTTCCCTACGAGCAGTACTTC | CASSSRPGLILPYEQYF | TRBV11-2 | NA | TRBD2 | TRBJ2-7
TGTGCCAGCAGCTTGCCCCCAGGGGAGAACACTGAAGCTTTCTTT | CASSLPPGENTEAFF | TRBV5-4 | NA | NA | TRBJ1-1
TGTGCCAGCAGTTACCCTAGGGGTGAGCAGTTCTTC | CASSYPRGEQFF | TRBV6-5 | NA | NA | TRBJ2-1
TGTGCCAGCAGTTCTCACTGGACTAGCGGGAGGACAGATACGCAGTATTTT | CASSSHWTSGRTDTQYF | TRBV28 | NA | TRBD2 | TRBJ2-3
TGTGCCAGCAGCGCACCCCGCGGGGTTGCCGGAAACACCATATATTTT | CASSAPRGVAGNTIYF | TRBV21-1 | NA | NA | TRBJ1-3
TGTGCCAGCAGCCCCAGCGGGAGAACCTACAATGAGCAGTTCTTC | CASSPSGRTYNEQFF | TRBV11-2 | NA | TRBD2 | TRBJ2-1
TGTGCCTGGAGTCCCGGGACTGTGAATCAGCCCCAGCATTTT | CAWSPGTVNQPQHF | TRBV30 | NA | NA | TRBJ1-5
TGTGCCAGCAGCTTAGGACTAGTCCCCTACAATGAGCAGTTCTTC | CASSLGLVPYNEQFF | TRBV11-2 | NA | NA | TRBJ2-1
TGTGCCTGGAGTGGGACTAGCGGGGGGACAGATACGCAGTATTTT | CAWSGTSGGTDTQYF | TRBV30 | NA | TRBD2 | TRBJ2-3
TGTGCCAGCAGCCAAGCGAGGGAACAGTACCAAGAGACCCAGTACTTC | CASSQAREQYQETQYF | TRBV14 | NA | NA | TRBJ2-5
TGTGCCAGCAGCCAGGTACAGGGGTCCGAGCAGTACTTC | CASSQVQGSEQYF | TRBV14 | NA | TRBD1 | TRBJ2-7
TGTGCCAGCAGCTTAGGTGGACTAGCCAAGGATGAGCAGTTCTTC | CASSLGGLAKDEQFF | TRBV7-9 | NA | TRBD2 | TRBJ2-1
TGTGCCAGCAGTTGGACCGGGACAGAATACGAGCAGTACTTC | CASSWTGTEYEQYF | TRBV6-5 | NA | TRBD1 | TRBJ2-7
TGTGCCAGCAGGATCGGACAGGGTCGGGAATGGAACACTGAAGCTTTCTTT | CASRIGQGREWNTEAFF | TRBV13 | NA | TRBD1 | TRBJ1-1
TGTGCCAGCAGTTTAAAGCCGGGCAAACAGGGACCGGCAAGTGGCGGGGAGCTGTTTTTT | CASSLKPGKQGPASGGELFF | TRBV27 | once | NA | TRBJ2-2
TGCGCCAGCAGCTTCGGGGGTTCGAGCACAGATACGCAGTATTTT | CASSFGGSSTDTQYF | TRBV5-1 | NA | NA | TRBJ2-3
TGTGCCAGCAGCCAGGGACTAGCGGGAGGAGGTAATGAGCAGTTCTTC | CASSQGLAGGGNEQFF | TRBV7-7 | NA | TRBD2 | TRBJ2-1
TGTGCCAGCAGCTTACAACTAGCGTTGGAGACCCAGTACTTC | CASSLQLALETQYF | TRBV7-8 | few | TRBD2 | TRBJ2-5
TGCAGCGTTGGAAACGTGGGGGGCACCGGGGAGCTGTTTTTT | CSVGNVGGTGELFF | TRBV29-1 | few | NA | TRBJ2-2
TGTGCCAGCAGCGTAGCCAGCGGGAGGCTCAATGAGCAGTTCTTC | CASSVASGRLNEQFF | TRBV9 | NA | TRBD2 | TRBJ2-1
TGCAGCGTTGTTAGCGGGAGCTCCTACGAGCAGTACTTC | CSVVSGSSYEQYF | TRBV29-1 | NA | TRBD2 | TRBJ2-7
TGCGCCAGCAGTCTCCCAAGCACTCCGACCTACAATGAGCAGTTCTTC | CASSLPSTPTYNEQFF | TRBV23-1 | NA | NA | TRBJ2-1
TGTGCCTGGATGGGGGACAGGGGTAATTCACCCCTCCACTTT | CAWMGDRGNSPLHF | TRBV30 | NA | TRBD1 | TRBJ1-6
TGTGCCAGCAGTTTTCCTGCCGGGATGAATGAAAAACTGTTTTTT | CASSFPAGMNEKLFF | TRBV28 | NA | NA | TRBJ1-4
TGTGCCAGCAGTTTATGGGGGACTAGCGGGGATACGCAGTATTTT | CASSLWGTSGDTQYF | TRBV27 | NA | TRBD2 | TRBJ2-3
TGTGCCAGCAGTTCCTCTCCGACAGGGAAGGTCTACAATGAGCAGTTCTTC | CASSSSPTGKVYNEQFF | TRBV28 | NA | TRBD1 | TRBJ2-1
TGTGCCAGCAGCACCGGGACTAGCGGCTACAATGAGCAGTTCTTC | CASSTGTSGYNEQFF | TRBV7-8 | NA | TRBD2 | TRBJ2-1
TGCGCCAGCAGCTTGAGTAAGACTAGACGGTATGAACACGAGCAGTACTTC | CASSLSKTRRYEHEQYF | TRBV5-1 | NA | NA | TRBJ2-7
TGTGCCTGGAGGGCGACAGGGCCCGGGGAGCTGTTTTTT | CAWRATGPGELFF | TRBV30 | NA | TRBD1 | TRBJ2-2
TGTGCCAGCAGCCAGAATGACTTGCAAGAGACCCAGTACTTC | CASSQNDLQETQYF | TRBV4-2 | once | NA | TRBJ2-5
TGTGCCAGCAGCTTAGGGGGCCGGAGCACAGATACGCAGTATTTT | CASSLGGRSTDTQYF | TRBV5-4 | NA | TRBD1 | TRBJ2-3
TGTGCCAGCAGTTTGTCCAGGGAAGCTTTCTTT | CASSLSREAFF | TRBV28 | NA | NA | TRBJ1-1
TGTGCCAGCAGCAAGCCGCGGAGGCTAGCGGGGACCTACGAGCAGTACTTC | CASSKPRRLAGTYEQYF | TRBV27 | NA | TRBD2 | TRBJ2-7
TGTGCCTGGAGTGTACAGGGAGTGGGGACAGCCATGGCCGGGGAGCTGTTTTTT | CAWSVQGVGTAMAGELFF | TRBV30 | NA | TRBD1 | TRBJ2-2
TGCGCCAGCAGCCTCAAAAGGGGAGATACGCAGTATTTT | CASSLKRGDTQYF | TRBV4-1 | NA | NA | TRBJ2-3
TGTGCCTGGAGTGGGACTAGCGGGAGCCCTGGCGAGACCCAGTACTTC | CAWSGTSGSPGETQYF | TRBV30 | NA | TRBD2 | TRBJ2-5
TGCGCCAGCAGCTTGGAGGGGGTTTATGGCTACACCTTC | CASSLEGVYGYTF | TRBV5-1 | NA | NA | TRBJ1-2
TGTGCCAGCAGCTCGACAGGGGTGTTGAACTATGGCTACACCTTC | CASSSTGVLNYGYTF | TRBV7-9 | NA | TRBD1 | TRBJ1-2
TGCGCCAGCAGCTCGGGCTTAGGGGCGGGGTACGAGCAGTACTTC | CASSSGLGAGYEQYF | TRBV5-1 | NA | NA | TRBJ2-7
TGTGCCAGCTCGGAACCGGGACTAGCGGGATTTAAAGAGCAGTACTTC | CASSEPGLAGFKEQYF | TRBV18 | NA | TRBD2 | TRBJ2-7
TGCGCCAGCAGTATACCGGGACAGGGGGCCGGTGGAAACACCATATATTTT | CASSIPGQGAGGNTIYF | TRBV10-2 | NA | TRBD1 | TRBJ1-3
TGTGCCGCCACCCCCCCGGGACTGGGGACTAGATCTCCCGGGGAGCTGTTTTTT | CAATPPGLGTRSPGELFF | TRBV30 | NA | TRBD2 | TRBJ2-2
TGTGCCAGCCTTAACAGGGAGGGCACTGAAGCTTTCTTT | CASLNREGTEAFF | TRBV6-5 | NA | NA | TRBJ1-1
TGCAGCGTTGTTTCGGGGGTCTACGAGCAGTACTTC | CSVVSGVYEQYF | TRBV29-1 | NA | NA | TRBJ2-7
TGCAGCGTTGGGACGGCAGGGAACTATGGCTACACCTTC | CSVGTAGNYGYTF | TRBV29-1 | NA | NA | TRBJ1-2
TGTGCCAGCAGCCAACTACTAGCGAATGAGGGAGATACGCAGTATTTT | CASSQLLANEGDTQYF | TRBV14 | few | TRBD2 | TRBJ2-3
TGTGCCAGCACACAAGACCAAGAGACCCAGTACTTC | CASTQDQETQYF | TRBV2 | NA | NA | TRBJ2-5
TGTGCCAGCAAGCGGCGGGGAGCACTGACCGAGCAGTACTTC | CASKRRGALTEQYF | TRBV2 | NA | NA | TRBJ2-7
TGTGCCAGCAGCCGCCTCGACAGGGCTGAAGCTTTCTTT | CASSRLDRAEAFF | TRBV4-2 | once | TRBD1 | TRBJ1-1
TGTGCCAGCAGCAGATCCGGGACAGTCGAAGGCACTGAAGCTTTCTTT | CASSRSGTVEGTEAFF | TRBV7-3 | NA | TRBD1 | TRBJ1-1
TGTGCCTCCCAGGAGAACACTGAAGCTTTCTTT | CASQENTEAFF | TRBV13 | NA | NA | TRBJ1-1
TGTGCCAGCAGTCCGCAGCCCGGGAGGCATAGCCGGAACTATGGCTACACCTTC | CASSPQPGRHSRNYGYTF | TRBV28 | NA | NA | TRBJ1-2